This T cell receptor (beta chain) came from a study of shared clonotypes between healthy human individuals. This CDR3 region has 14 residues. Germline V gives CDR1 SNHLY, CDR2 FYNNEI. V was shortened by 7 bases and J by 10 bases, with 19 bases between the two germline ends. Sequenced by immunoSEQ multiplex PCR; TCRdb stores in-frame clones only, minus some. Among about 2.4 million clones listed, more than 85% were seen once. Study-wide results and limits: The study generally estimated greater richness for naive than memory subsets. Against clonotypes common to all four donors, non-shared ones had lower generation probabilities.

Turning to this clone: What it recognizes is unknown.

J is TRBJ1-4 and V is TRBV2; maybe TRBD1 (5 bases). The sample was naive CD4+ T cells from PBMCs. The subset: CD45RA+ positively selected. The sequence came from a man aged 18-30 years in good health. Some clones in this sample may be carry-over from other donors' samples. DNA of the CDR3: TGTGCCAGCACTCCCGACGGGGCGCTTGGAAAACTGTTTTTT. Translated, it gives CASTPDGALGKLFF.